The entry that follows covers one T cell receptor (beta chain) sequence. What it binds is unknown. At one boundary the junction diverges from the germline segment, which might be a read error. The sample comes from a study of T cell repertoires in cytomegalovirus infection. TCRdb re-called the reads through MiXCR, storing one row per CDR3 protein. The sample has roughly 920,000 distinct CDR3 sequences, around 31% seen once. CDR1 SEHNR and CDR2 FQNEAQ come from the germline V gene (reference sequence). The CDR3 is 14 amino acids. The chain recombines TRBV7-9 with TRBJ1-1, with D tentatively TRBD1 (5 bases). The sequenced sample was cultured CD8+ T cells from PBMCs, obtained from culture after CMV antigen stimulation. The clonotype comes from a human donor in good health (CMV status not recorded). Some clones in this sample may be carry-over from other donors' samples. CDR3 loop: CVSSLRGHRTEAFF. The CDR3 DNA sequence: TGTGTCAGCAGCTTGCGAGGACATCGCACTGAAGCTTTCTTT.